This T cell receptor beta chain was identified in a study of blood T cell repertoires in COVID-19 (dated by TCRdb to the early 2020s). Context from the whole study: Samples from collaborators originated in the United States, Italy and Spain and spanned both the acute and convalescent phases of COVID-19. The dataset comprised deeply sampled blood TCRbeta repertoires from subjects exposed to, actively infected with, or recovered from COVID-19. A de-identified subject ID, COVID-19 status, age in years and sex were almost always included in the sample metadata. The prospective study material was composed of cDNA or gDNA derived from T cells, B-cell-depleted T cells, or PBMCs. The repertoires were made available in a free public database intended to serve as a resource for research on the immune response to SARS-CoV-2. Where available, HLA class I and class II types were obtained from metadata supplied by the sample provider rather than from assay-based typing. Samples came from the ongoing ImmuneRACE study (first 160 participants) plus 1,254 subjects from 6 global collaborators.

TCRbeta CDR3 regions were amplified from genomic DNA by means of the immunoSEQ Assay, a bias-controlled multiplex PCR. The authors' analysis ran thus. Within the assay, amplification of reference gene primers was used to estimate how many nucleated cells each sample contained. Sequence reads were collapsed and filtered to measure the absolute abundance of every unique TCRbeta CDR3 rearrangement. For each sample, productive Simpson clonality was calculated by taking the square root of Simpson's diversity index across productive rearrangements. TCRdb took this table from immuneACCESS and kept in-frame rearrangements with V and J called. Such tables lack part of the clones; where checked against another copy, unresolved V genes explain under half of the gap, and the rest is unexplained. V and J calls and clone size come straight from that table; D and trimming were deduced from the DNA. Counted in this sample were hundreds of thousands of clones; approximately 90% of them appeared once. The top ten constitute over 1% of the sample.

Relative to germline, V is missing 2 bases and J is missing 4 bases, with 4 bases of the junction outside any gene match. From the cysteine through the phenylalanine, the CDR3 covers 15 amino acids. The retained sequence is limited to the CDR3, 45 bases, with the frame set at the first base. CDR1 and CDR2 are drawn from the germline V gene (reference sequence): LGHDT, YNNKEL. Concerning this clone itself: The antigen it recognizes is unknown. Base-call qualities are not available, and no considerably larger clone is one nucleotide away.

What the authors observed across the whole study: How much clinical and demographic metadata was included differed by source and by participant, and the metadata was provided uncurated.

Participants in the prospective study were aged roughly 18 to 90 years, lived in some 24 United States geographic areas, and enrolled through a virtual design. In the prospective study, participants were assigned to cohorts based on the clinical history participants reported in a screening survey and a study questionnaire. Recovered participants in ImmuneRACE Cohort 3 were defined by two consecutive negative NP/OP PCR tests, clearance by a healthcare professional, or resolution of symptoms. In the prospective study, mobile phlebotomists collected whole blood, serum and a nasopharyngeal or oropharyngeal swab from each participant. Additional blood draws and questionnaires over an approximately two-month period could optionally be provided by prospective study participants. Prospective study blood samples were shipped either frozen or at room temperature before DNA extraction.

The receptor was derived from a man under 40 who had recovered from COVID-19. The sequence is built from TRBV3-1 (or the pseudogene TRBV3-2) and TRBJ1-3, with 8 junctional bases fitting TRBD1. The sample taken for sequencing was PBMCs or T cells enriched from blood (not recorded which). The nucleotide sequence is TGTGCCAGCAGCCAACATACAGGGGGGGGAAACACCATATATTTT. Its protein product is CASSQHTGGGNTIYF.